Each of the 2 T cell receptor beta chains below was sequenced from the same sample in a study of patients and donors after allogeneic stem cell transplantation. TCRdb ran MiXCR on the RT-PCR reads and lists one entry per CDR3 protein. The sample has about 4,000 distinct CDR3 sequences; about a sixth are singletons. The sample taken for sequencing was blood, either unsorted or a sorted T cell fraction (not recorded which). Every receptor here comes from a human donor who was either an allogeneic HSCT recipient or a stem cell or donor lymphocyte infusion donor (not recorded which). It is not recorded whose cells these are; they may come from a transplant donor.

This clonotype appeared many times. V gene TRBV11-2 combines with J gene TRBJ2-7; 13 positions match TRBD2. The junction had 5 bases not matched to a gene; V was cut back by 2 bases and J by 1 base. The CDR3 runs to 17 residues. Germline CDR1 is SGHAT and CDR2 is FQNNGV. The CDR3, as DNA: TGTGCCAGCAGCTTAAACCTGGGACTAGCGGGATCCTACGAGCAGTACTTC. Translating gives CASSLNLGLAGSYEQYF.

This clonotype has at least ten counts. The chain couples TRBV7-6 to TRBJ2-1, with no clear D. This CDR3 comprises 12 residues. Trimming pared 4 bases from V and 8 bases from J, leaving 9 bases between. Looked up from germline, CDR1 is SGHVS and CDR2 is FNYEAQ. The CDR3 DNA is TGTGCCAGCAGCTCCTCCGGGTATGAGCAGTTCTTC. Protein sequence: CASSSSGYEQFF.